The rows below give T cell receptor beta chains drawn from one sample of a study of blood T cells in healthy people across ages. TCRdb itself ran the 5' RACE reads through MiXCR, one entry per CDR3 protein. The data hold 890,000 or so distinct CDR3 sequences, with around two thirds observed a single time. The sequencing input was blood. The receptor source for this set is a man aged 30-40 years in good health. CDR3s leave out the opening cysteine and the closing phenylalanine or tryptophan.

>TRBJ1-6|TRBV5-5
ASSLGQGERSPLH
>TRBJ2-7|TRBV2
ASSEGFSYEQY
>TRBJ1-4|TRBV5-1
ASSLLGGGDGEKLF
>TRBJ2-7|TRBV28
ASSLPGQGANEQY
>TRBJ1-4|TRBV20-1
SAQGGRRINEKLF
>TRBJ1-4|TRBV6-5
ASSYGTGRGEKLF
>TRBJ2-1|TRBV29-1
SVALSGDEQF
>TRBJ2-5|TRBV13
ASSLETSGPIQETQY
>TRBJ2-3|TRBV6-2/TRBV6-3
ASSYARGTDTQY
>TRBJ1-6|TRBV11-2
ASSLDVTGWNSPLH
>TRBJ1-2|TRBV6-6
ASSPGGYYGYT
>TRBJ2-3|TRBV14
ASSQDEDTQY
>TRBJ2-3|TRBV4-2
ASSRGSLGGGAGTDTQY
>TRBJ2-2|TRBV9
ASNPRGGSGELF
>TRBJ2-7|TRBV18
ASSLRTSGGATEQY
>TRBJ2-5|TRBV7-2
ASSLALLAGEETQY
>.|TRBV7-9
ASSAHDRAETQY
>TRBJ2-5|TRBV7-2
AGSVMGVQETQY
>TRBJ1-1|TRBV7-2
ASSSRAGTEAF